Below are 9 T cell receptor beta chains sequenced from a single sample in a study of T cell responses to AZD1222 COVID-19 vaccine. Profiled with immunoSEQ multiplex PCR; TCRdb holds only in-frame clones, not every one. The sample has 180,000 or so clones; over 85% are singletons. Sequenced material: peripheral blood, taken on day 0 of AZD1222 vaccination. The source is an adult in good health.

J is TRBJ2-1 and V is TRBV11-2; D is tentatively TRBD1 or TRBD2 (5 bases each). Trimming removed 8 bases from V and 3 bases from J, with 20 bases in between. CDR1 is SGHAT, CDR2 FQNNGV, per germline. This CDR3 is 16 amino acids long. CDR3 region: CASGEPRESDYNEQFF. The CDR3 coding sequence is TGTGCCAGCGGTGAGCCCAGGGAGTCGGACTACAATGAGCAGTTCTTC.

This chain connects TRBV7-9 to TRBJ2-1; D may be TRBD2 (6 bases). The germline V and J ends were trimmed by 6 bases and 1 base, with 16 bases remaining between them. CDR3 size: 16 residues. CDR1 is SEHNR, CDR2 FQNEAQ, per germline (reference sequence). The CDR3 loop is CASRDLGGLSYNEQFF. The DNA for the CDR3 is TGTGCCAGCAGAGACTTGGGAGGCTTATCCTACAATGAGCAGTTCTTC.

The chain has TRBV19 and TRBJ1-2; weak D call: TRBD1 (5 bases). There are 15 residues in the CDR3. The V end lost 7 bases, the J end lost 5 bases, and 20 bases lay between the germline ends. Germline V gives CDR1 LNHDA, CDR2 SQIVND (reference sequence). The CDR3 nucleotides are TGTGCCAGTAACCCGGGGGACGCCCAAGGGTATGGCTACACCTTC. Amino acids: CASNPGDAQGYGYTF. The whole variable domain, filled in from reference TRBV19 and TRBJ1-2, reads DGGITQSPKYLFRKEGQNVTLSCEQNLNHDAMYWYRQDPGQGLRLIYYSQIVNDFQKGDIAEGYSVSREKKESFPLTVTSAQKNPTAFYLCASNPGDAQGYGYTFGSGTRLTVV.

The CDR3 is CASSEYGTHSGANVLTF. DNA of the CDR3: TGTGCCAGCAGTGAATATGGTACCCACTCTGGGGCCAACGTCCTGACTTTC. The chain employs TRBV25-1 and TRBJ2-6; D gene unclear. CDR3 length equals 17 residues. Deletions cut 0 bases from V and 0 bases from J, with 9 bases between. The germline V gene encodes CDR1 MGHDK and CDR2 SYGVNS.

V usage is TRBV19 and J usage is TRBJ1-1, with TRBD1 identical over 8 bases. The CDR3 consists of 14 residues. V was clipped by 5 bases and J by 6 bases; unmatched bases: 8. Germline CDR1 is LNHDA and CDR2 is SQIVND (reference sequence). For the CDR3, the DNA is TGTGCCAGTAGTCACAGGGGGGGAAACGCTGAAGCTTTCTTT. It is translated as CASSHRGGNAEAFF.

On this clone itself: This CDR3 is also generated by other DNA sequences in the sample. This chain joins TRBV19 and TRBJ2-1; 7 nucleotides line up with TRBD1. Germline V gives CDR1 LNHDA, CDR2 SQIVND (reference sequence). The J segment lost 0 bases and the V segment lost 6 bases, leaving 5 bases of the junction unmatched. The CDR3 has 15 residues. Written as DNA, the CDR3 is TGTGCCAGTAGACCGGACAGGAGCTCCTACAATGAGCAGTTCTTC. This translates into CASRPDRSSYNEQFF.

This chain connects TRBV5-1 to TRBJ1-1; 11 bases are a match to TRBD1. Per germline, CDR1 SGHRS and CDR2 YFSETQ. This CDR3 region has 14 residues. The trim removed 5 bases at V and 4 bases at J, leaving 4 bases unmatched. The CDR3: CASSGQGAITEAFF. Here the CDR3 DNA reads TGCGCCAGCAGTGGACAGGGGGCGATCACTGAAGCTTTCTTT.

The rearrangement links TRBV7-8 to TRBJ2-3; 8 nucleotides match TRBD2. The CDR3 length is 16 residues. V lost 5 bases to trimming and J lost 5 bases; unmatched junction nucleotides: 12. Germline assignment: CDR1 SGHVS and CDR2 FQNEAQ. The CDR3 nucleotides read TGTGCCAGCAGCCCCCGACAGGACCTAGCGGGAGATACGCAGTATTTT. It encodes CASSPRQDLAGDTQYF.

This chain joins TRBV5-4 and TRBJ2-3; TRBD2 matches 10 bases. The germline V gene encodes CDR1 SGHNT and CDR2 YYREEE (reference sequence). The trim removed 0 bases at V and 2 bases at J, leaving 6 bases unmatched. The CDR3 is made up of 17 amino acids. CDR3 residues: CASSLGTSGVTTDTQYF. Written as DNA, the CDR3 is TGTGCCAGCAGCTTGGGGACTAGCGGAGTCACCACAGATACGCAGTATTTT.